The subject of this entry is one TCR beta chain. Antigen: not known. PCR was performed using 60 Vbeta and 13 Jbeta primers. Clones were read by immunoSEQ multiplex PCR, and TCRdb kept only the in-frame ones, dropping some. The table for this sample gives roughly 73,000 clones. This record comes from a study of cytomegalovirus exposure and HLA in healthy donors. Broader study findings: Follow-up analysis found HLA locus-dependent TCR association rates, highest for DRB1 and lowest for HLA-C. Presence/absence results assume similar sequencing depth per donor, which may not hold. In vitro testing confirmed a few CMV-associated chains as specific for CMV antigens. The authors enumerated over 150 TCR beta chains as linked to cytomegalovirus.

Germline-derived CDR1 and CDR2 are SGHRS and YFSETQ. The V and J ends lost 2 bases and 5 bases respectively, with 13 bases between them. The CDR3 contains 15 residues. The sequence was obtained from a man aged 50 to 60 in good health and CMV-seropositive. The chain links TRBV5-1 to TRBJ1-4, with no clear D. Sequenced input: PBMCs. CDR3: CASSFGLLGNEKLFF. The CDR3 region has the DNA TGCGCCAGCAGCTTCGGACTTCTAGGGAATGAAAAACTGTTTTTT. The full variable domain, with the rest looked up from reference TRBV5-1 and TRBJ1-4, is KAGVTQTPRYLIKTRGQQVTLSCSPISGHRSVSWYQQTPGQGLQFLFEYFSETQRNKGNFPGRFSGRQFSNSRSEMNVSTLELGDSALYLCASSFGLLGNEKLFFGSGTQLSVL.